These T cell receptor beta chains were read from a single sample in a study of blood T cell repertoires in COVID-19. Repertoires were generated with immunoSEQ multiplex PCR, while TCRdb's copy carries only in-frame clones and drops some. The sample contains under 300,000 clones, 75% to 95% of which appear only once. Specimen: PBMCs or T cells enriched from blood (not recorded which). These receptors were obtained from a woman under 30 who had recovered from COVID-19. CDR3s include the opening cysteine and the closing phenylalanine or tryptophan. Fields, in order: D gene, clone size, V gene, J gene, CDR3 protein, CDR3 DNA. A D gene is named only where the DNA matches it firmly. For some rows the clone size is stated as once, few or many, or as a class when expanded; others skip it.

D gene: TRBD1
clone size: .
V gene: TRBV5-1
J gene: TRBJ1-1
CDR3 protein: CASSLGQGEAFF
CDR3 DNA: TGCGCCAGCAGCTTGGGACAGGGTGAAGCTTTCTTT

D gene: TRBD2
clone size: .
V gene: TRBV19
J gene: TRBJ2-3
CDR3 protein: CASTVGWLLAGTDTQYF
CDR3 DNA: TGTGCCAGTACCGTCGGTTGGCTACTAGCGGGGACAGATACGCAGTATTTT

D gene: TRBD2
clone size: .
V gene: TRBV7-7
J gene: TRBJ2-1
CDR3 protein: CASSHRLAGGNEQFF
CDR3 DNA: TGTGCTAGCAGCCATAGACTAGCGGGGGGCAATGAGCAGTTCTTC

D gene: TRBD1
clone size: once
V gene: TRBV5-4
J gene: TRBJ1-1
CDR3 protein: CASSRQGFGNTEAFF
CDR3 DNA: TGTGCCAGCAGTAGACAGGGTTTCGGGAACACTGAAGCTTTCTTT

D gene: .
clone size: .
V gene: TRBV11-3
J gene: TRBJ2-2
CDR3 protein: CASSLAVRGELFF
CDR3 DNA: TGTGCCAGCAGCTTAGCTGTGAGGGGGGAGCTGTTTTTT

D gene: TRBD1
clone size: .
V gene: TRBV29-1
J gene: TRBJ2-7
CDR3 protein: CSVEGDRTGGAEQYF
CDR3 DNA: TGCAGCGTTGAGGGCGACCGAACAGGGGGAGCCGAGCAGTACTTC

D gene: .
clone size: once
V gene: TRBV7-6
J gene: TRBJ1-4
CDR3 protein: CASSLWAEELASEKLFF
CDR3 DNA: TGTGCCAGCAGCTTATGGGCAGAGGAGCTCGCTAGCGAAAAACTGTTTTTT

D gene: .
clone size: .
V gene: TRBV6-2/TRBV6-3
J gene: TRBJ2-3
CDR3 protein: CASSSQNTDTQYF
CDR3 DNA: TGTGCCAGCAGTTCCCAAAACACAGATACGCAGTATTTT

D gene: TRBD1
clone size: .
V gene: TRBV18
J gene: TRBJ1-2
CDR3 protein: CASSRDRATYGYTF
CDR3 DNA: TGTGCCAGCTCACGGGACAGGGCGACCTATGGCTACACCTTC

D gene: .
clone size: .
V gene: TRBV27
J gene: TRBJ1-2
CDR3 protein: CASSRSRTAFTF
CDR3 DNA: TGTGCCAGCAGCCGCTCCCGGACAGCCTTCACCTTC

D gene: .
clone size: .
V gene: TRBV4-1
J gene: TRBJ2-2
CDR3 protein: CASSQSLTGELFF
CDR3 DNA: TGCGCCAGCAGCCAAAGCCTCACCGGGGAGCTGTTTTTT

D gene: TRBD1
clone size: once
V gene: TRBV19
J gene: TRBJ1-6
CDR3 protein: CASSGWTGTGGSPLHF
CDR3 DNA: TGTGCCAGTAGTGGGTGGACCGGGACAGGGGGTTCACCCCTCCACTTT

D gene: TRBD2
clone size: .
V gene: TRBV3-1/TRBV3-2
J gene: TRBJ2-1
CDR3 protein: CASSQWIAGDNEQFF
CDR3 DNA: TGTGCCAGCAGCCAGTGGATAGCGGGGGACAATGAGCAGTTCTTC

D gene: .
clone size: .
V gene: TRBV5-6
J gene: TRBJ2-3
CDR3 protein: CASSLQAAGDTDTQYF
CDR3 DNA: TGTGCCAGCAGCTTGCAGGCGGCAGGGGACACAGATACGCAGTATTTT

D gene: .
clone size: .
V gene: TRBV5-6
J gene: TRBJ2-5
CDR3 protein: CASSVMWGPGSKETQYF
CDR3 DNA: TGTGCCAGCAGCGTGATGTGGGGGCCAGGGAGCAAAGAGACCCAGTACTTC

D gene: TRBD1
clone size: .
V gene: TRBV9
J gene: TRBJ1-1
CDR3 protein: CASSPRDSTSEAFF
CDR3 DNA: TGTGCCAGCAGCCCTCGGGACAGCACCTCTGAAGCTTTCTTT

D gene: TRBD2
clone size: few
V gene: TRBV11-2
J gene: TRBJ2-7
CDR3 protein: CASRQLAGGREQYF
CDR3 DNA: TGTGCCAGCAGACAACTAGCGGGAGGGCGGGAGCAGTACTTC

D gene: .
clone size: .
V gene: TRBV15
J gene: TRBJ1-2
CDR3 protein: CATSRGYLTNYGYTF
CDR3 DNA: TGTGCCACCAGCAGAGGTTATTTAACTAACTATGGCTACACCTTC

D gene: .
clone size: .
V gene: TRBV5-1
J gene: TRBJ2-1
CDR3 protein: CASSLGESSYNEQFF
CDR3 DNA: TGCGCCAGCAGCCTCGGGGAAAGCTCCTACAATGAGCAGTTCTTC

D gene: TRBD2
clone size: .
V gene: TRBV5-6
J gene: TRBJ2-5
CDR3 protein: CASSLDPLLAGVETQYF
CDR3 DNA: TGTGCCAGCAGCTTGGATCCCCTCCTAGCGGGAGTGGAGACCCAGTACTTC

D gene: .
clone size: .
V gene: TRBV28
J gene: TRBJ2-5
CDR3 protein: CASSSPGGSFQETQYF
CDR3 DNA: TGTGCCAGCAGTTCCCCCGGCGGAAGCTTCCAAGAGACCCAGTACTTC

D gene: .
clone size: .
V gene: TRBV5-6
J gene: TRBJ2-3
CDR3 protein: CASSLVAGATDTQYF
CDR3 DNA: TGTGCCAGCAGCTTGGTTGCGGGGGCCACAGATACGCAGTATTTT

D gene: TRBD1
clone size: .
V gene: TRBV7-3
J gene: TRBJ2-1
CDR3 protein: CASSLDADRVNEQFF
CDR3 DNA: TGTGCCAGCAGCCTAGACGCCGACAGGGTCAATGAGCAGTTCTTC

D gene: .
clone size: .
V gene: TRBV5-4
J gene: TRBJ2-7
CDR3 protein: CASSLGGESYEQYF
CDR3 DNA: TGTGCCAGCAGCTTGGGTGGGGAGTCCTACGAGCAGTACTTC

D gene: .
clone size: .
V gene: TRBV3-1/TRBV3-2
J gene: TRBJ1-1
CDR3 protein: CASSDSYTEAFF
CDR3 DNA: TGTGCCAGCAGTGACAGTTACACTGAAGCTTTCTTT

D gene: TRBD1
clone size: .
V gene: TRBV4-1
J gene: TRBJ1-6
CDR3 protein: CASSQEAGGRNSPLHF
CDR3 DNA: TGCGCCAGCAGCCAAGAGGCAGGGGGCAGAAATTCACCCCTCCACTTT

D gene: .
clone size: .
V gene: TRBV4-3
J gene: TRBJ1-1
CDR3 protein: CASSRTWGDTEAFF
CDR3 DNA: TGCGCCAGCAGCCGCACCTGGGGGGATACTGAAGCTTTCTTT

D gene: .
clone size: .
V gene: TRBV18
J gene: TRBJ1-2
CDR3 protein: CASSPDATGSHGYTF
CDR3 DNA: TGTGCCAGCTCACCTGACGCTACAGGGTCTCATGGCTACACCTTC

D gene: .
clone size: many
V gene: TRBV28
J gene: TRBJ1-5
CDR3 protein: CASSFLDLSNQPQHF
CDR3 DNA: TGTGCCAGCAGTTTTTTAGACTTAAGCAATCAGCCCCAGCATTTT

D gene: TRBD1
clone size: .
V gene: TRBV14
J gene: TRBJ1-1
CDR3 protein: CASSQDVDRATEAFF
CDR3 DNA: TGTGCCAGCAGCCAAGATGTGGACAGGGCAACTGAAGCTTTCTTT

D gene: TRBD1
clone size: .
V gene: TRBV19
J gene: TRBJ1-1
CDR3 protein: CASSTLWTGRSDTEAFF
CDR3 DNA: TGTGCCAGTAGTACCTTGTGGACAGGGAGATCGGACACTGAAGCTTTCTTT

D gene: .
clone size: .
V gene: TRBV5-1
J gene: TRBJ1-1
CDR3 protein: CASSLVPVSNTEAFF
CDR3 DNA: TGCGCCAGCAGCTTGGTCCCCGTTTCGAACACTGAAGCTTTCTTT

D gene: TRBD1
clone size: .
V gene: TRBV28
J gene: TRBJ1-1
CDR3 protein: CASREDRETFF
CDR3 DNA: TGTGCCAGCAGGGAAGACAGGGAAACTTTCTTT

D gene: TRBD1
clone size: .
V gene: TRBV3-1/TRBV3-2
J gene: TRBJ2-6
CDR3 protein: CASSQRSGTGYSGANVLTF
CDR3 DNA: TGTGCCAGCAGCCAAAGATCCGGGACAGGGTATTCGGGGGCCAACGTCCTGACTTTC

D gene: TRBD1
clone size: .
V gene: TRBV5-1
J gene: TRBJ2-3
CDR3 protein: CASSSTGQSSTDTQYF
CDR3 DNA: TGCGCCAGCAGCTCGACAGGGCAGTCTAGCACAGATACGCAGTATTTT

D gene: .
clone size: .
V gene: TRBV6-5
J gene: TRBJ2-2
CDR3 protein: CASSLEAGELFF
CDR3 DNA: TGTGCCAGCAGCTTAGAGGCCGGGGAGCTGTTTTTT

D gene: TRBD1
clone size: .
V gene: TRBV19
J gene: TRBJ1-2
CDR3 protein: CASSHTGDMNYGYTF
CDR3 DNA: TGTGCCAGTAGTCACACAGGGGATATGAACTATGGCTACACCTTC

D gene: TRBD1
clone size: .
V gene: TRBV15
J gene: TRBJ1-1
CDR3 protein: CATNRDRGNTEAFF
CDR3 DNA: TGTGCCACCAACCGGGACAGGGGGAACACTGAAGCTTTCTTT

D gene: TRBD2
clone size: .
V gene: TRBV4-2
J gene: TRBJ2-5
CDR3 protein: CASSQAAGGLETQYF
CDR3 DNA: TGTGCCAGCAGCCAGGCTGCGGGGGGGCTCGAGACCCAGTACTTC

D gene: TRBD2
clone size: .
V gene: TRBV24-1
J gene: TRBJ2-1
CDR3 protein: CATSAPPPGLGVPDEQFF
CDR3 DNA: TGTGCCACCAGTGCCCCTCCTCCGGGACTAGGGGTGCCCGATGAGCAGTTCTTC

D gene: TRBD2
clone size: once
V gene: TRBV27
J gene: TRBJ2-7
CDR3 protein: CASTGLAGMGAYEQYF
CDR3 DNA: TGTGCCAGCACAGGGTTAGCGGGCATGGGGGCCTACGAGCAGTACTTC

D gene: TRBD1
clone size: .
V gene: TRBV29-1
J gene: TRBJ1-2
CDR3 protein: CSVRGQQPYGYTF
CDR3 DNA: TGCAGCGTAAGGGGACAGCAACCCTATGGCTACACCTTC

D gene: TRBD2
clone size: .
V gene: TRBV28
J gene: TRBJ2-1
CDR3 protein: CASSSQAGGDNEQFF
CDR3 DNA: TGTGCCAGCAGCTCACAAGCGGGAGGGGACAATGAGCAGTTCTTC

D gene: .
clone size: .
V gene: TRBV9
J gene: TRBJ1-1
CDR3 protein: CASNNGFSIEAFF
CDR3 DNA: TGTGCCAGCAACAACGGGTTTTCTATTGAAGCTTTCTTT